The present T cell receptor beta chain was sequenced within a study of beta chain features in type 1 diabetes (dated by TCRdb to the late 2010s). About the full investigation: Mean age, gender distribution, total cell number and subset yield did not differ between patients and healthy donors. A total of 100 million to 110 million sorted cells were examined across all samples, and a strong correlation was observed between cell number per subset and RNA yield. Naive and central memory subsets were obtained from all 30 or so donors, but regulatory and stem cell-like memory subsets were isolated from only 8 patients and roughly eight healthy donors. The study compared TCRB repertoires of sorted circulating CD4+ T cell subsets between recently diagnosed type 1 diabetes patients and matched healthy donors. Results and caveats for the whole study, not just this receptor: Naive, central memory and regulatory TCRB repertoires appeared more similar among patients than among healthy donors. Type 1 diabetes patients showed a moderate but significant shortening of TCRB CDR3 length in all four CD4+ subsets. Patients with type 1 diabetes made fewer insertions and deleted more nucleotides at VDJ recombination sites, implying thymic rearrangement abnormalities. Shorter templates might have been favored by PCR, but patient and control samples were amplified and corrected together, so both groups would have been affected equally by any skew. Because cDNA was sequenced instead of genomic DNA, highly expressing activated cells could be over-represented, though the groups showed no difference in activation or CD3 levels. Because small numbers of individuals were included in the HLA sub-analyses, any influence of HLA type on TCRB rearrangement was left unresolved.

CDR1 and CDR2, per the germline V gene, are KGHSH and LQKENI. V loses 1 base at its end and J loses 4 bases; junction bases beyond the gene matches: 3. CDR3 length: 14 amino acids, cysteine to phenylalanine. Just the 42-base CDR3 DNA is kept, in frame starting at base 1. Each donor gave one peripheral blood draw, approximately 110 mL on average, collected into heparinised tubes. Using a panel that included CD45RO, CCR7, CD25, CD127, CD95 and CD27, naive, central memory, regulatory and stem cell-like memory CD4+ T cells were sorted on a BD FACSAria II. A purity above 95% was achieved for all sorted populations. PBMCs were isolated right away by Lymphoprep density gradient centrifugation and were stained directly, without culture. So that batch effects would be minimized, each experiment stained and sorted samples in pairs, pairing one healthy donor with one patient. For this clone: What antigen it recognizes has not been identified. No base quality values were provided; no much bigger clone lies one nucleotide off.

The entire isolated RNA was reverse transcribed using the High Capacity cDNA Reverse Transcription Kit, and thus expressed TCRB transcripts were sequenced. Deep immunoSEQ sequencing was performed on naive, central memory and regulatory T cell samples, with an average of around 3.5 million total reads per sample. After sorted cells were lysed in RLT buffer, RNA was extracted with DNase-treated RNeasy Micro or Mini kits, with the choice depending on cell number. To prevent cross-contamination, each cell subset was processed individually, whereas patient and healthy donor samples were processed jointly. Using the immunoSEQ multiplex PCR, TCRB sequences were amplified from cDNA into 87-bp fragments spanning the CDR3 region. Sequencing of the amplicons was done on the Illumina HiSeq platform. Processing in the source paper ran as follows. PCR bias was corrected computationally using synthetic template baselines, and reads within Hamming distance 2 were collapsed, with unmergeable singletons discarded. By aligning reads against IMGT, V, D and J genes, CDR3 length, and insertions or deletions at six rearrangement sites were assigned. Clonotype counts were normalized to sorted cell number within each subset before computing true diversity and Gini coefficients with the tcR R package. The overlap coefficient, calculated on TCRB nucleotide sequences, was used to measure repertoire sharing. In its TCRdb copy, this immuneACCESS table keeps in-frame sequences only and misses some clones. Where compared with another copy, unresolved V genes explain less than half of these, and the others have no known cause. That table is the source of V, J and clone size, and D and trimming were worked out from the DNA. The sample table records approximately 170,000 clones; 7.5% to 10% of these occur just once. The ten largest clones represent less than 3% of the sample.

The material sequenced was central memory CD4+ T cells from blood. The chain links TRBV18 with TRBJ2-5, with TRBD1 matching 7 junction bases. This sequence was found in a woman aged 18-35 years in good health. CDR3 reads: CASSPQGAPETQYF. The DNA reads TGTGCCAGCTCACCACAGGGGGCCCCAGAGACCCAGTACTTC.